Sequencing of this TCR beta chain was carried out in a study of T cell responses to AZD1222 COVID-19 vaccine (dated by TCRdb to the early 2020s). Broadly, across the study: AZD1222 recipients given second doses at about 4 weeks or at about 12 weeks were pooled, since spike-specific TCR depth and breadth were not found to differ between the two schedules. A total of around 240 trial participants underwent TCR sequencing, of whom 200 to 220 had received two doses of AZD1222 and about 25 had received two doses of the MenACWY control vaccine. Trial participants were enrolled by age into 18-55, 56-69 and 70-plus year subgroups, with roughly 150, 30 and 60 TCR-sequenced participants respectively. Overall study outcomes, separate from this receptor: Most participants were white British and females outnumbered males, and the authors suggested that clonal diversity may have been underestimated. Conclusions about previously exposed vaccinees were limited because only six AZD1222 recipients were SARS-CoV-2 seropositive at baseline. The 56-69-year group was small, and its depth increase did not reach significance, likely because of low power. Because no day 14 peak-response samples were available, repertoires were characterized only after the peak T cell response. Vaccine-associated CD4 TCRs spanned the whole spike protein, with dominant responses in regions 160-218 and 743-854. After two AZD1222 doses, spike-specific TCR breadth and depth were significantly higher than at day 0 and than in MenACWY recipients. Epitopes outside the regions mutated in the B.1.351 and B.1.1.7 variants were reportedly recognized by nearly half of the unique spike-specific TCRs.

Remarks on this clone: Its antigen is currently not known. No much larger clonotype is one base removed from it; base qualities were not supplied.

The sample's time point, from its label and the paper: baseline before first vaccination. The vaccinee samples were drawn from two UK trials, COV001 and COV002, one of which was a single-blind randomized controlled phase 2/3 trial testing AZD1222 (ChAdOx1 nCoV-19) in healthy adults. For TCRbeta chain sequencing, PBMC samples were collected from trial participants at day 0 and at day 28 after the second dose. The CDR3 numbers 14 residues from cysteine through phenylalanine. Only the CDR3 portion is preserved as DNA: 42 bases, with reading frame beginning at the first base. Trimming costs V 0 bases and J 3 bases, and their ends lie 8 bases apart. CDR1 and CDR2 are read off the germline V gene (reference sequence) as MNHEY and SMNVEV. The CDR3 regions of human TCRbeta chains were subjected to immunosequencing. Concerning the study's data processing: TCRs in the repertoires were matched against a reference library of SARS-CoV-2-specific TCRs that had been generated with the MIRA antigen-specificity platform. Breadth was defined as the fraction of unique TCRs that were SARS-CoV-2-associated. Depth was defined as the fraction of total T cells that were SARS-CoV-2-associated. Each spike-specific TCR was assigned to its reactive spike region and to a CD4 or CD8 class using the MIRA data. Log10-transformed breadth and depth values were compared by one-way ANOVA with Sidak's multiple comparisons tests. TCRdb re-hosts the immuneACCESS table, in-frame sequences only. Its copies lack some clones; in the studies checked, an unresolved V gene accounts for under half of them, and the cause for the rest is not known. For V, J and clone size, that table is used; D and trimming come from the DNA. The sample table shows 82,000 or so clones, and 90% to 95% are seen once. Jointly, the top ten make up about 5.2% of the sample.

The chain links TRBV27 with TRBJ1-2; the D gene remains uncertain. Material: peripheral blood, obtained on day 0 of AZD1222 vaccination. The receptor's source is an adult in good health. The sequence in DNA is TGTGCCAGCAGTTTATCCCGGGATTACTATGGCTACACCTTC. Translated, it reads CASSLSRDYYGYTF.